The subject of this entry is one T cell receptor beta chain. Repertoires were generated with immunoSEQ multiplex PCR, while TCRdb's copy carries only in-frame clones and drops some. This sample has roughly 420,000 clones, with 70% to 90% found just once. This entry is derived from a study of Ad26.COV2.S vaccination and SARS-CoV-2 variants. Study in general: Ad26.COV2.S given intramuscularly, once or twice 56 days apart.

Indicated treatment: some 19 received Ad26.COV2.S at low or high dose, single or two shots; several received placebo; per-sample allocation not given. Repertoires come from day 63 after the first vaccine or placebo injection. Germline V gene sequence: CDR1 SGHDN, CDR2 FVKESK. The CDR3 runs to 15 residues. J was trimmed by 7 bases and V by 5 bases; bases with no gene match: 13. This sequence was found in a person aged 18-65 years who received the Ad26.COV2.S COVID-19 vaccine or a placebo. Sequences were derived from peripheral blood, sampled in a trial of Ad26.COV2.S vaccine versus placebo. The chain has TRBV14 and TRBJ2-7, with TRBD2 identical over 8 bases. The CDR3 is CASSSIRGGGDEQYF. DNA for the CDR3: TGTGCCAGCAGCTCTATCCGGGGGGGTGGAGATGAGCAGTACTTC.